This TCR beta chain was documented in a study of response to subunit inactivated influenza vaccine. Study-level findings and limits: There was a suggestion from the authors that each seasonal influenza vaccination recruits few new T cells.

MiXCR, applied by TCRdb to the RT-PCR reads, yields one record per CDR3 protein. The table lists about 800,000 distinct CDR3 sequences, around 20% of them singletons. V was trimmed by 7 bases and J by 2 bases, leaving 10 bases between them. This CDR3 region has 13 residues. The germline V gene encodes CDR1 ENHRY and CDR2 SYGVKD. Of note for this clonotype: The target antigen is unknown.

The sample in question was PBMCs from blood, obtained 4 to 6 days after vaccination. V gene TRBV10-3 combines with J gene TRBJ2-3; no reliable D call. This clonotype was sampled from a man aged 50 or older who received an inactivated influenza vaccine. The CDR3 coding sequence is TGTGCCATCATGCCCAGCCTCACAGATACGCAGTATTTT. Translation: CAIMPSLTDTQYF.